This entry describes one T cell receptor beta chain. These data belong to a study of blood T cell repertoires in COVID-19. Clones were read by immunoSEQ multiplex PCR, and TCRdb kept only the in-frame ones, dropping some. The sample consists of roughly 410,000 clones, about 87% of them appearing once. The germline V gene has CDR1 SGHKS and CDR2 YYEKEE (reference sequence). CDR3 size: 16 residues. Trimming took off 1 base at V and 5 bases at J, with 16 bases between the two ends. The rearrangement links TRBV5-5 to TRBJ2-1, with D tentatively TRBD2 (7 bases). This sequence was found in a woman aged 55-69 years with COVID-19, enrolled during active disease. Sample: peripheral blood. The DNA of the CDR3 is TGTGCCAGCAGCTTGCGAGCGGGGACAACCAACAATGAGCAGTTCTTC. Its translation: CASSLRAGTTNNEQFF. The full variable domain, its missing parts supplied by reference TRBV5-5 and TRBJ2-1, is DAGVTQSPTHLIKTRGQQVTLRCSPISGHKSVSWYQQVLGQGPQFIFQYYEKEERGRGNFPDRFSARQFPNYSSELNVNALLLGDSALYLCASSLRAGTTNNEQFFGPGTRLTVL.